A single sample gave rise to the 21 T cell receptor beta chains below, sequenced in a study of a mutant IDH1 vaccine in newly diagnosed glioma. Time point defined: baseline, week 1 (first vaccination visit). Regarding treatment: pre-vaccination baseline after standard-of-care therapy. Using immunoSEQ multiplex PCR, the repertoire was profiled, and TCRdb retains in-frame clones only, with some absent. The sample shows 23,000 or so clones, 90% to 95% of them seen only once. Sequencing used PBMCs, obtained from a glioma patient treated with radiotherapy, temozolomide or both. The receptors were sampled from a man aged 40-55 years with glioma.

The V gene is TRBV7-2, the J gene TRBJ2-5; 7 nucleotides align to TRBD2. Germline lookup yields CDR1 SGHTA and CDR2 FQGNSA. J gave up 4 bases and V 2 bases, and 10 bases lay outside the gene matches. This CDR3 comprises 16 residues. CDR3 sequence reads: CASSLIGGGAGETQYF. The CDR3 region has the DNA TGTGCCAGCAGCTTAATTGGCGGGGGAGCCGGAGAGACCCAGTACTTC.

This rearrangement joins TRBV5-5 to TRBJ2-7; the match to TRBD1 covers 10 bases. CDR3 length equals 16 residues. Germline-derived CDR1 and CDR2 are SGHKS and YYEKEE (reference sequence). V dropped 7 bases and J dropped 3; count of bases not matched to a gene: 13. CDR3 region: CASQDRDRGLNYEQYF. CDR3 DNA: TGTGCCAGCCAGGACCGGGACAGGGGACTAAACTACGAGCAGTACTTC.

This sequence joins TRBV15 and TRBJ1-2; maybe TRBD1 (6 bases). CDR3 length equals 16 residues. Germline V gene sequence: CDR1 LNHNV, CDR2 YYDKDF (reference sequence). Trimming pared 0 bases from V and 4 bases from J, leaving 15 bases between. The CDR3 nucleotides read TGTGCCACCAGCAGAGATCGACAGGCCCCCCTCTATGGCTACACCTTC. Its protein product is CATSRDRQAPLYGYTF.

V and J are TRBV6-5 and TRBJ2-7, with D hard to call. Trimming shortened V by 0 bases and J by 4 bases, and 16 bases separated the two germline ends. This CDR3 has 16 amino acids. Germline V gene sequence: CDR1 MNHEY, CDR2 SVGAGI. CDR3 nucleotide sequence: TGTGCCAGCAGTTACTCGGGTGGCTGGGAAGGGTACGAGCAGTACTTC. It encodes CASSYSGGWEGYEQYF.

The chain recombines TRBV5-4 with TRBJ2-3; 7 nucleotides align to TRBD1. V shed 2 bases, J shed 2 bases, and the junction held 14 bases outside the gene matches. The CDR3 is 18 amino acids. CDR1 and CDR2 from the germline V gene are SGHNT and YYREEE (reference sequence). CDR3 sequence (DNA): TGTGCCAGCAGCTTAAGCGGACGGGGACAGAAAATCACAGATACGCAGTATTTT. As protein: CASSLSGRGQKITDTQYF.

The chain recombines TRBV19 with TRBJ1-4, with a possible D match to TRBD1 (6 bases). The CDR3 has 16 residues. Germline CDR1 LNHDA, CDR2 SQIVND (reference sequence). Trimming cost V 5 bases and J 3 bases, with 16 bases left between them. The DNA of the CDR3 is TGTGCCAGTAGTCGGCAGGGGATTCGCCCTAATGAAAAACTGTTTTTT. It is translated as CASSRQGIRPNEKLFF.

The J gene is TRBJ1-2, the V gene TRBV19, with D perhaps matching TRBD1 (5 bases). The CDR3 runs to 15 residues. Germline V lookup: CDR1 LNHDA, CDR2 SQIVND (reference sequence). V was shortened by 3 bases and J by 3 bases, with 14 bases between the two germline ends. In nucleotides, the CDR3 is TGTGCCAGTAGTATCGGGACCGCTGTCGACTATGGCTACACCTTC. Translation gives CASSIGTAVDYGYTF.

This chain uses TRBV13 with TRBJ2-1, with 9 bases that match TRBD2. Germline V gene data show CDR1 as PRHDT and CDR2 as FYEKMQ (reference sequence). The CDR3 spans 17 residues. The ends lost 1 base at V and 0 bases at J; junction bases unmatched: 4. Here the CDR3 reads CASSLASGTTSYNEQFF. CDR3 sequence (DNA): TGTGCCAGCAGCTTAGCTAGCGGGACCACCTCCTACAATGAGCAGTTCTTC.

The chain combines TRBV9 with TRBJ2-7; tentative D call: TRBD1 (5 bases). This CDR3 spans 14 amino acids. V dropped 0 bases and J dropped 3 bases, with 10 bases sitting between them. Germline-derived CDR1 and CDR2 are SGDLS and YYNGEE. CDR3 sequence reads: CASSVGAGHYEQYF. The CDR3 DNA is TGTGCCAGCAGCGTAGGCGCAGGACACTACGAGCAGTACTTC.

CDR3 loop: CASSYQGPLDEQYF. The CDR3, as DNA: TGTGCCAGCAGTTACCAGGGGCCCCTCGACGAGCAGTACTTC. This rearrangement joins TRBV6-5 to TRBJ2-7, with a tentative D call TRBD1 (6 bases). CDR1 is MNHEY and CDR2 is SVGAGI in the germline V gene. The CDR3 sequence is 14 residues long. V lost 2 bases, J lost 5 bases, and 13 bases lay in between.

This clone was detected once. The J gene is TRBJ2-1, the V gene TRBV9, with TRBD2 identical over 9 bases. The CDR3 totals 15 residues. Germline trimming cut 0 bases from V and 5 bases from J; bases unmatched to any gene: 3. The V gene's germline CDR1 is SGDLS and CDR2 YYNGEE. The CDR3 DNA reads as TGTGCCAGCAGCGTAGGGACTAGCGCAGACAATGAGCAGTTCTTC. This sequence encodes CASSVGTSADNEQFF.

The chain employs TRBV27 and TRBJ2-2; TRBD2 matches 10 bases. Germline assignment: CDR1 MNHEY and CDR2 SMNVEV (reference sequence). After removal of 7 bases from V and 3 bases from J, the junction contained 5 bases not matched to a gene. This CDR3 spans 15 amino acids. Here the CDR3 reads CASKRLAGDTGELFF. The CDR3 nucleotides read TGTGCCAGCAAACGGCTAGCGGGGGACACCGGGGAGCTGTTTTTT.

The V gene is TRBV19, the J gene TRBJ1-1; no definite D call. The length of the CDR3 is 14 residues. V gave up 0 bases and J gave up 2 bases, with 7 bases separating them. The V gene's germline CDR1 is LNHDA and CDR2 SQIVND (reference sequence). The CDR3 DNA is TGTGCCAGTAGTATAGAGGGAGGTAACACTGAAGCTTTCTTT. This sequence encodes CASSIEGGNTEAFF.

The chain links TRBV6-5 to TRBJ1-1; possible D gene TRBD1, 5 bases. The CDR3 runs 11 residues. V was cut by 10 bases and J by 4 bases, with 10 bases left in between. In germline, CDR1 is MNHEY, CDR2 SVGAGI. CDR3 in DNA: TGTGCCACAACGCAGGGCACTGAAGCTTTCTTT. Protein sequence: CATTQGTEAFF.

The chain has TRBV9 and TRBJ2-5, with D maybe TRBD2 (6 bases). Trimming took off 0 bases at V and 1 base at J, with 10 bases between the two ends. The CDR3 runs to 15 residues. CDR1 and CDR2 from the germline V gene are SGDLS and YYNGEE. The CDR3 is CASSVDNGGQETQYF. CDR3 DNA: TGTGCCAGCAGCGTAGACAACGGGGGCCAAGAGACCCAGTACTTC.

V usage is TRBV18 and J usage is TRBJ2-5; D remains ambiguous. The V end was cut by 3 bases, the J end by 2 bases, with 10 bases between. The CDR3 sequence is 14 residues long. CDR1 is KGHSH and CDR2 is LQKENI in the germline V gene. The CDR3 DNA is TGTGCCAGCTCACCCAAATCTCTGCAAGAGACCCAGTACTTC. Translating it yields CASSPKSLQETQYF.

This CDR3 is CASSYSMGGTEQYF. CDR3 coding DNA: TGTGCCAGCAGTTACTCGATGGGCGGGACTGAGCAGTACTTC. This chain links TRBV6-5 with TRBJ2-7; D is possibly TRBD2 (6 bases). Deletions cut 0 bases from V and 7 bases from J, with 13 bases between. Germline assignment: CDR1 MNHEY and CDR2 SVGAGI. This CDR3 comprises 14 residues.

This chain joins TRBV5-1 and TRBJ1-4; D is unclear. This CDR3 is built from 13 residues. V shed 3 bases and J shed 8 bases, with 11 bases lying between them. Germline CDR1 reads SGHRS; CDR2 reads YFSETQ. The CDR3 DNA follows: TGCGCCAGCAGCTCCGCTTCAAACGAAAAACTGTTTTTT. Protein sequence: CASSSASNEKLFF.

This chain connects TRBV30 to TRBJ2-7, with TRBD1 identical over 7 bases. Germline V gene data show CDR1 as GTSNPN and CDR2 as SVGIG (reference sequence). J was trimmed by 2 bases and V by 5 bases; bases with no gene match: 3. The CDR3 runs 12 residues. The CDR3 bases are TGTGCCTGGGGACAGGCACCCTACGAGCAGTACTTC. It yields the protein CAWGQAPYEQYF. Variable domain in full (rest from reference TRBV30 and TRBJ2-7): SQTIHQWPATLVQPVGSPLSLECTVEGTSNPNLYWYRQAAGRGLQLLFYSVGIGQISSEVPQNLSASRPQDRQFILSSKKLLLSDSGFYLCAWGQAPYEQYFGPGTRLTVT.

The chain uses TRBV5-1 and TRBJ2-7; 9 positions agree with TRBD2. The J segment lost 4 bases and the V segment lost 4 bases, leaving 3 bases of the junction unmatched. CDR1 is SGHRS and CDR2 is YFSETQ in the germline V gene. This CDR3 is built from 13 residues. CDR3 sequence reads: CASSQAGGYEQYF. For the CDR3, the DNA is TGCGCCAGCAGCCAAGCGGGAGGATACGAGCAGTACTTC.

The rearrangement links TRBV30 to TRBJ1-6; no firm D call. The germline gives CDR1 GTSNPN, CDR2 SVGIG (reference sequence). V lost 3 bases and J 9 bases, leaving 18 bases between the germline ends. This CDR3 is built from 15 residues. The CDR3 spells CAWRLVPGIGSPLHF. The CDR3 bases are TGTGCCTGGAGGCTGGTCCCGGGGATAGGTTCACCCCTCCACTTT.